The next 5 T cell receptor beta chains were all read from a single sample in a study of T cells in Graves' hyperthyroidism and ophthalmopathy. Researchers amplified the TCR beta CDR3 regions from RNA transcripts. The HTBI primer set served for first-round RT-PCR of the TCR CDR3. TCRdb re-analysed the multiplex PCR reads in MiXCR, keeping a single row per CDR3 protein. The data contain approximately 400,000 distinct CDR3 sequences, around a sixth of them singletons. Sequencing used blood. The receptors derive from a man aged 18 to 29 with Graves' ophthalmopathy.

The chain is built from TRBV6-1 and TRBJ2-7, with TRBD1 matching over 10 bases. Germline loops: CDR1 MNHNS, CDR2 SASEGT. The CDR3 has 15 residues. After removal of 3 bases from V and 6 bases from J, the junction contained 8 bases not matched to a gene. Written as DNA, the CDR3 is TGTGCCAGCAGTGATCGGGACAGGGGCCTCGGCGAGCAGTACTTC. Translated: CASSDRDRGLGEQYF.

This clonotype was observed a few times. The rearrangement links TRBV7-3 to TRBJ2-1, with D perhaps TRBD2 (7 bases). The CDR3 sequence is 13 residues long. Germline loops: CDR1 SGHTA, CDR2 FQGTGA. Trimming removed 5 bases from V and 9 bases from J, with 14 bases in between. CDR3 amino acids: CASSPGGRGEQFF. In DNA, the CDR3 is TGTGCCAGCAGCCCCGGGGGGCGGGGTGAGCAGTTCTTC.

This clonotype was counted at least ten times. The rearrangement uses TRBV3-1 and TRBJ2-7; D not certain. Germline CDR1 reads LGHDT; CDR2 reads YNNKEL (reference sequence). The length of the CDR3 is 11 residues. The germline V and J ends were trimmed by 8 bases and 3 bases, with 8 bases remaining between them. This CDR3 is CASATGYEQYF. The CDR3 nucleotides read TGTGCCAGCGCGACGGGCTACGAGCAGTACTTC.

This clonotype was observed a few times. The rearrangement joins TRBV20-1 to TRBJ1-1; D gene ambiguous. CDR3 length equals 11 residues. V was trimmed by 6 bases and J by 11 bases, leaving 16 bases between them. Germline assignment: CDR1 DFQATT and CDR2 SNEGSKA (reference sequence). CDR3 bases: TGCAGTGCCTCCAGGACCAGGACGGCTTTCTTT. Translated: CSASRTRTAFF.

The J gene is TRBJ1-6, the V gene TRBV2; no definite D call. Germline CDR1 SNHLY, CDR2 FYNNEI. The CDR3 covers 16 residues. The V gene lost 5 bases and the J gene lost 2 bases, with 13 bases spanning the gap. CDR3 residues: CASSFNRGTYNSPLHF. The CDR3 DNA is TGTGCCAGCAGTTTCAATCGGGGAACCTATAATTCACCCCTCCACTTT.